The 20 T cell receptor beta chains reported below all come from one sample, sequenced in a study of blood T cell repertoires in COVID-19. Generated by immunoSEQ multiplex PCR, the TCRdb table keeps only in-frame clones and is missing some. The sample contains fewer than 600,000 clones, nearly 90% of which appear only once. The sequencing input was peripheral blood. These receptors were obtained from a man between 18 and 35 years old with COVID-19, enrolled during active disease.

This clone was observed a single time. CDR3 nucleotides: TGCGCCAGCATGCCCAGCGGGGACGGATACTCCTACAATGAGCAGTTCTTC. Translation gives CASMPSGDGYSYNEQFF. The chain uses TRBV5-1 and TRBJ2-1; 7 bases are a match to TRBD2. From germline, CDR1 is SGHRS and CDR2 YFSETQ. The J segment lost 0 bases and the V segment lost 6 bases, leaving 12 bases of the junction unmatched. The CDR3 extends over 17 amino acids.

This clone was seen more than once but under ten times. The V call is TRBV7-9, the J call TRBJ2-7; maybe TRBD2 (6 bases). The ends were cut back, 1 base at V and 5 bases at J, with 9 bases in the middle. CDR1 and CDR2 (germline): SEHNR, FQNEAQ (reference sequence). The CDR3 length is 13 residues. CDR3 in DNA: TGTGCCAGCAGCTTAGGGGGGGAAAACGAGCAGTACTTC. Its translation is CASSLGGENEQYF.

The J gene is TRBJ2-7, the V gene TRBV5-6; 8 nucleotides align to TRBD2. CDR1 is SGHDT, CDR2 YYEEEE, per germline. Losses at the gene ends were 4 bases for V and 5 bases for J; bases not matched to a gene: 8. The CDR3 is 14 amino acids. This CDR3 is CASSPRGGLHEQYF. As DNA, the CDR3 is TGTGCCAGCAGCCCCCGGGGGGGCCTTCACGAGCAGTACTTC.

The CDR3 loop is CATSDYGQGTGELFF. CDR3 sequence (DNA): TGTGCCACCAGTGATTACGGACAGGGGACCGGGGAGCTGTTTTTT. The chain joins TRBV24-1 to TRBJ2-2; 9 bases agree with TRBD1. Germline CDR1 KGHDR, CDR2 SFDVKD. Losses at the gene ends were 2 bases for V and 5 bases for J; bases not matched to a gene: 2. The CDR3 has 15 amino acids.

J is TRBJ2-1 and V is TRBV4-1, with TRBD1 as a possible D gene (5 bases). CDR1 and CDR2 from the germline V gene are MGHRA and YSYEKL. The CDR3 has 16 residues. V gave up 3 bases and J gave up 7 bases, with 19 bases separating them. CDR3 sequence reads: CASSQGLSEAINEQFF. The CDR3 DNA follows: TGCGCCAGCAGCCAGGGGCTGTCTGAGGCGATAAATGAGCAGTTCTTC.

The chain uses TRBV7-2 and TRBJ2-5, with 15 positions matching TRBD2. Trimming took 5 bases from V and 10 from J; bases not matched to a gene: 11. CDR3 length: 16 residues. The germline V gene has CDR1 SGHTA and CDR2 FQGNSA. The DNA for the CDR3 is TGTGCCAGCAGCAAAGGACTAGCGGGGGGGCAGGTCGACCAGTACTTC. Translating gives CASSKGLAGGQVDQYF.

V gene TRBV13 combines with J gene TRBJ2-1, with TRBD2 matching 7 bases. The ends lost 5 bases at V and 4 bases at J; junction bases unmatched: 14. The CDR3 contains 17 residues. Germline loops: CDR1 PRHDT, CDR2 FYEKMQ (reference sequence). CDR3 region: CASSEWRGGSNYNEQFF. CDR3 nucleotide sequence: TGTGCCAGCAGCGAGTGGAGGGGCGGGAGTAATTACAATGAGCAGTTCTTC.

This chain uses TRBV2 with TRBJ2-2; D gene uncertain. Deletions cut 7 bases from V and 6 bases from J, with 6 bases between. There are 11 residues in the CDR3. Germline lookup yields CDR1 SNHLY and CDR2 FYNNEI. The CDR3 sequence: CASIAAGELFF. The CDR3 DNA sequence: TGTGCCAGCATCGCGGCCGGGGAGCTGTTTTTT. The entire variable domain, with the rest obtained from reference TRBV2 and TRBJ2-2, is as follows: EPEVTQTPSHQVTQMGQEVILRCVPISNHLYFYWYRQILGQKVEFLVSFYNNEISEKSEIFDDQFSVERPDGSNFTLKIRSTKLEDSAMYFCASIAAGELFFGEGSRLTVL.

V and J are TRBV21-1 and TRBJ2-7; the table's D call, TRBD2, was not checked against the DNA. TRBV21-1 is recorded as a pseudogene. CDR3 length: 15 residues. The CDR3 sequence is CASSTPEDIIYEQYF. The CDR3 nucleotides read TGTGCCAGCAGCACCCCGGAGGATATTATCTACGAGCAGTACTTC.

The CDR3 DNA reads as TGTGCCAGCAGCTTAGCGCAGGGGAAGAACACTGAAGCTTTCTTT. Translating it yields CASSLAQGKNTEAFF. This sequence joins TRBV7-9 and TRBJ1-1; D may be TRBD1 (6 bases). Germline loops: CDR1 SEHNR, CDR2 FQNEAQ (reference sequence). This CDR3 region has 15 residues. Trimming pared 0 bases from V and 1 base from J, leaving 9 bases between.

This clone was observed a single time. This sequence joins TRBV19 and TRBJ1-2, with no clear D. The CDR3 has 16 amino acids. With 3 bases removed from V and 4 bases from J, the gap between germline ends came to 18 bases. The germline V gene has CDR1 LNHDA and CDR2 SQIVND (reference sequence). This CDR3 is CASSILGVGISYGYTF. CDR3 DNA: TGTGCCAGTAGTATTTTGGGAGTTGGGATTTCCTATGGCTACACCTTC.

The J gene is TRBJ1-1, the V gene TRBV2, with D perhaps matching TRBD1 (6 bases). CDR1 is SNHLY and CDR2 is FYNNEI in the germline V gene. The CDR3 consists of 13 residues. Trimming cost V 6 bases and J 4 bases, with 12 bases left between them. Here the CDR3 reads CASRGGLVTEAFF. The CDR3 nucleotides read TGTGCCAGCAGGGGGGGGCTGGTCACTGAAGCTTTCTTT.

The chain carries TRBV27 and TRBJ2-7; maybe TRBD2 (5 bases). Germline CDR1 reads MNHEY; CDR2 reads SMNVEV (reference sequence). The length of the CDR3 is 14 residues. The ends were cut back, 3 bases at V and 2 bases at J, with 11 bases in the middle. This chain's CDR3 is CASSFSGGPYEQYF. The CDR3 DNA sequence: TGTGCCAGCAGTTTCTCGGGCGGGCCCTACGAGCAGTACTTC.

The V gene is TRBV18, the J gene TRBJ1-2, with 7 bases fitting TRBD1. CDR3 length equals 12 residues. The V gene end was trimmed by 4 bases and the J gene end by 6 bases; junction bases not matched to a gene: 2. Germline values: CDR1 KGHSH, CDR2 LQKENI. CDR3 nucleotides: TGTGCCAGCTCACATGGGACAGATGGCTACACCTTC. It yields the protein CASSHGTDGYTF. The full variable domain, rest sourced from reference TRBV18 and TRBJ1-2, is NAGVMQNPRHLVRRRGQEARLRCSPMKGHSHVYWYRQLPEEGLKFMVYLQKENIIDESGMPKERFSAEFPKEGPSILRIQQVVRGDSAAYFCASSHGTDGYTFGSGTRLTVV.

This sequence joins TRBV5-4 and TRBJ1-1; 11 nucleotides align to TRBD1. This CDR3 contains 14 residues. Trimming at V came to 4 bases and at J to 7 bases, leaving 6 bases not matched to a gene. The germline V gene encodes CDR1 SGHNT and CDR2 YYREEE (reference sequence). CDR3: CASSKGQGESEAFF. For the CDR3, the DNA is TGTGCCAGCAGCAAGGGACAGGGGGAGAGTGAAGCTTTCTTT.

V usage is TRBV5-5 and J usage is TRBJ2-1, with 7 bases identical to TRBD2. The CDR3 sequence is 16 residues long. Looked up from germline, CDR1 is SGHKS and CDR2 is YYEKEE (reference sequence). Trimming cost V 4 bases and J 5 bases; bases outside gene matches: 12. Here the CDR3 reads CASSRSSGLKNNEQFF. CDR3 nucleotide sequence: TGTGCCAGCAGCCGGTCCTCGGGACTAAAGAACAATGAGCAGTTCTTC.

This chain links TRBV11-2 with TRBJ2-7; TRBD2 aligns across 10 bases. V dropped 5 bases and J dropped 2; count of bases not matched to a gene: 9. The CDR3 runs 16 residues. Germline-derived CDR1 and CDR2 are SGHAT and FQNNGV. The DNA for the CDR3 is TGTGCCAGCAGCAAACAGGGACTAGCGACGACCTACGAGCAGTACTTC. This sequence encodes CASSKQGLATTYEQYF.

The chain combines TRBV9 with TRBJ2-7; a possible D gene is TRBD1 (6 bases). CDR3 length: 16 amino acids. Per the germline V gene, CDR1 is SGDLS and CDR2 is YYNGEE. V lost 4 bases to trimming and J lost 2 bases, with 19 bases between them. The CDR3 DNA reads TGTGCCAGCAGCCCTCAGGGGAGCGGAAATACCTACGAGCAGTACTTC. Translated: CASSPQGSGNTYEQYF. Full variable domain (outside the CDR3, taken from reference TRBV9 and TRBJ2-7): DSGVTQTPKHLITATGQRVTLRCSPRSGDLSVYWYQQSLDQGLQFLIQYYNGEERAKGNILERFSAQQFPDLHSELNLSSLELGDSALYFCASSPQGSGNTYEQYFGPGTRLTVT.

This chain links TRBV5-6 with TRBJ1-2; TRBD1 might be the D (5 bases). Germline V CDR1 and CDR2: SGHDT, YYEEEE. The CDR3 is 14 residues long. Deletions cut 3 bases from V and 4 bases from J, with 13 bases between. The CDR3 loop reads CASSYPTASYGYTF. CDR3 nucleotides: TGTGCCAGCAGCTACCCGACAGCAAGCTATGGCTACACCTTC.

The V gene is TRBV6-2 or TRBV6-3, the J gene TRBJ2-1; 13 nucleotides align to TRBD2. The length of the CDR3 is 12 residues. The junction had 3 bases not matched to a gene; V was cut back by 5 bases and J by 14 bases. CDR1 MNHEY and CDR2 SVGEGT come from the germline V gene. The DNA of the CDR3 is TGTGCCAGCAGTGCGGGACTAGCGGGAAAGTTCTTC. It translates to CASSAGLAGKFF.